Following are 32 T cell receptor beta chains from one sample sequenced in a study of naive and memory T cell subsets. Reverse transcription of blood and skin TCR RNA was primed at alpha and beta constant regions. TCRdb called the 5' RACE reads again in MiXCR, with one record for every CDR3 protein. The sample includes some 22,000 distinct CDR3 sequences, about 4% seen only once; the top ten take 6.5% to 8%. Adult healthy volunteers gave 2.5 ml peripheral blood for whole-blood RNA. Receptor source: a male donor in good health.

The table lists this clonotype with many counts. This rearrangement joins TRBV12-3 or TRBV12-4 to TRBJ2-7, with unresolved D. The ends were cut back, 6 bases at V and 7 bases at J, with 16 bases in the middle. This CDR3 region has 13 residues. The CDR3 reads CASRDGYVTEQYF. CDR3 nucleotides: TGTGCCAGCAGGGACGGGTACGTGACGGAGCAGTACTTC.

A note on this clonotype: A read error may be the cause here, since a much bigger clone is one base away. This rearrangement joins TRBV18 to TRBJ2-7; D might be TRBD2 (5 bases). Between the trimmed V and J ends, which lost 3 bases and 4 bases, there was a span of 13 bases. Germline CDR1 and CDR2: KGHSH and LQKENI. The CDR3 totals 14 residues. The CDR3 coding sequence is TGTGCCAGCTCACCCGGGATAGTGGATTACGAGCAGTACTTC. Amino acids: CASSPGIVDYEQYF. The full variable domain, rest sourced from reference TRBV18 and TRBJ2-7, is NAGVMQNPRHLVRRRGQEARLRCSPMKGHSHVYWYRQLPEEGLKFMVYLQKENIIDESGMPKERFSAEFPKEGPSILRIQQVVRGDSAAYFCASSPGIVDYEQYFGPGTRLTVT.

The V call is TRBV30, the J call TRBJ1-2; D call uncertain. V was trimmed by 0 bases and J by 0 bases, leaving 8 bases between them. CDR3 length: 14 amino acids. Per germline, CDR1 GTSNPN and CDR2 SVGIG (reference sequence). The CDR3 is CAWSVLGPNYGYTF. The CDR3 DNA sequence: TGTGCCTGGAGTGTACTGGGTCCTAACTATGGCTACACCTTC.

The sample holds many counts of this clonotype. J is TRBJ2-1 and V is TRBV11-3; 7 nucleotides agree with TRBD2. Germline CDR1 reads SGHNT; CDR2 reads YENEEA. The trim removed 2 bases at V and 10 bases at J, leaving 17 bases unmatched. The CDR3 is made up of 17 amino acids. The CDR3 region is CASSLRSGLVVPVEQFF. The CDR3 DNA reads TGTGCCAGCAGCTTAAGGTCAGGACTAGTCGTCCCGGTCGAGCAGTTCTTC.

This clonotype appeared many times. The CDR3 is CASGGTALDTQYF. In nucleotides, the CDR3 is TGTGCTAGTGGGGGGACAGCGTTGGATACGCAGTATTTT. The gene calls are TRBV12-5 and TRBJ2-3, with TRBD1 matching over 7 bases. Germline CDR1 reads LGHNT; CDR2 reads FRNRAP. The CDR3 runs to 13 residues. The ends lost 6 bases at V and 6 bases at J; junction bases unmatched: 6.

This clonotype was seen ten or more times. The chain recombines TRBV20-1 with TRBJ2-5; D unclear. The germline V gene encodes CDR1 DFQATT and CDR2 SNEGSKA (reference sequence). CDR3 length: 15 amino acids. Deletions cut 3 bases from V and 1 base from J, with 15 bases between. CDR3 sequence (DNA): TGCAGTGCTAGGCCTTTTGGATTGGGCCAAGAGACCCAGTACTTC. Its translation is CSARPFGLGQETQYF.

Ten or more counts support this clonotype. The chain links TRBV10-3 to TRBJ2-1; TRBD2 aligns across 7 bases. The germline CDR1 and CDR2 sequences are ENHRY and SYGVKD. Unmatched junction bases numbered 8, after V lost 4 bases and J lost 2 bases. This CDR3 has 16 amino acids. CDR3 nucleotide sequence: TGTGCCATCAGTGTATTCTCTGCGGGGGCCTACAATGAGCAGTTCTTC. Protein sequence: CAISVFSAGAYNEQFF.

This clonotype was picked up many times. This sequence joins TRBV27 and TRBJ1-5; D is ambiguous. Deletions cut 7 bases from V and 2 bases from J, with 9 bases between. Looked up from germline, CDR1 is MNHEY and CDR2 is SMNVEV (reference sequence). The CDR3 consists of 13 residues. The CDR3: CASMSGRNQPQHF. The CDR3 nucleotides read TGTGCCAGCATGTCAGGCCGCAATCAGCCCCAGCATTTT.

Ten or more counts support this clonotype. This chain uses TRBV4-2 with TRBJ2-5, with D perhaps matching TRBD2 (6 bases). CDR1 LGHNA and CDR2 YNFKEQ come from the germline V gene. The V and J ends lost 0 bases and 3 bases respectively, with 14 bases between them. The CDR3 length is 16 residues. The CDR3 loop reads CASSQDVTRGKETQYF. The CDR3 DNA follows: TGTGCCAGCAGCCAAGATGTGACTAGAGGAAAAGAGACCCAGTACTTC.

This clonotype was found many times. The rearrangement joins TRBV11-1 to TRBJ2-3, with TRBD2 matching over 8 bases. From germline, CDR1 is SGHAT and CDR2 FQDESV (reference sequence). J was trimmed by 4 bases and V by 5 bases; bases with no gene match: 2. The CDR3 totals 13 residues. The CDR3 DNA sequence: TGTGCCAGCAGCCTTAGCGGGGCAGATACGCAGTATTTT. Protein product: CASSLSGADTQYF.

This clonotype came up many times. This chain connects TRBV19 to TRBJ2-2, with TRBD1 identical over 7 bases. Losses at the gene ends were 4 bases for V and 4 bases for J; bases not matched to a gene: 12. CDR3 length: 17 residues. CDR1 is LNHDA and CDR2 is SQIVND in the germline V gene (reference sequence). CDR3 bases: TGTGCCAGTAGTACCCGACAGGGCTCGAGCCCCACCGGGGAGCTGTTTTTT. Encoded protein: CASSTRQGSSPTGELFF.

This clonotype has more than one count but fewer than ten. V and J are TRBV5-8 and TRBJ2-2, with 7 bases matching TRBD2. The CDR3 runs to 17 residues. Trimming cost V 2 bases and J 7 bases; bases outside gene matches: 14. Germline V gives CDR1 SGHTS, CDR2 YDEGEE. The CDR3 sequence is CASSFGFLASGGGELFF. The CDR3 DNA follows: TGTGCCAGCAGCTTTGGATTTTTGGCTAGCGGCGGCGGGGAGCTGTTTTTT.

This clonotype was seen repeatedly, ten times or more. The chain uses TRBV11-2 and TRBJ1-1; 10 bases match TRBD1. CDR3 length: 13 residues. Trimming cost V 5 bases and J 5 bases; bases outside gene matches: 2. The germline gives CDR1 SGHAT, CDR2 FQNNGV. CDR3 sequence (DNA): TGTGCCAGCAGCCGGGACAGGGGTACTGAAGCTTTCTTT. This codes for CASSRDRGTEAFF.

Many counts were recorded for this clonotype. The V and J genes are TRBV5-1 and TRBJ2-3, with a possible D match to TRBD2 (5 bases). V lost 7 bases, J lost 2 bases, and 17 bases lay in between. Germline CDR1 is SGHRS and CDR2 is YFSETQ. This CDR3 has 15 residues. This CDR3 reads CASGMAGWHTDTQYF. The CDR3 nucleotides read TGCGCCAGCGGGATGGCGGGTTGGCACACAGATACGCAGTATTTT.

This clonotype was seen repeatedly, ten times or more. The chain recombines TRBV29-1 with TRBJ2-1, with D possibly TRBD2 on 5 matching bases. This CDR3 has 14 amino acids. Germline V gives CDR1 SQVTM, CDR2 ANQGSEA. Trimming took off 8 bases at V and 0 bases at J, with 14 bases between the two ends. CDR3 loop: CSSARGNSYNEQFF. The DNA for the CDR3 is TGCAGCTCTGCTCGGGGTAACTCCTACAATGAGCAGTTCTTC.

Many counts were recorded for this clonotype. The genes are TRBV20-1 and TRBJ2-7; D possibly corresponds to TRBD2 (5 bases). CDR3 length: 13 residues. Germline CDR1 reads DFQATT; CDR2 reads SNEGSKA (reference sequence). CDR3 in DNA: TGCACCGTGAAAGGACTTAGCTCCTACGAGCAGTACTTC. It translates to CTVKGLSSYEQYF.

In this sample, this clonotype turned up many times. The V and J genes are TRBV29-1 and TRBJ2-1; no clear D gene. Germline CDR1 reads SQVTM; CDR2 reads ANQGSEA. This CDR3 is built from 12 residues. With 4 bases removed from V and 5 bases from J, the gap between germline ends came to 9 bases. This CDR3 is CSVVVLDNEQFF. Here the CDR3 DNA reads TGCAGCGTTGTGGTTTTAGACAATGAGCAGTTCTTC.

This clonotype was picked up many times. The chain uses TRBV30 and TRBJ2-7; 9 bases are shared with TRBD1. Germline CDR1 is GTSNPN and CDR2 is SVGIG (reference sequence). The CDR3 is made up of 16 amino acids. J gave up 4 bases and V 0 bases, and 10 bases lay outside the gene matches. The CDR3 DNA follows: TGTGCCTGGAGTGTAGGACACAGGGGGCTGTTGTACGAGCAGTACTTC. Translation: CAWSVGHRGLLYEQYF.

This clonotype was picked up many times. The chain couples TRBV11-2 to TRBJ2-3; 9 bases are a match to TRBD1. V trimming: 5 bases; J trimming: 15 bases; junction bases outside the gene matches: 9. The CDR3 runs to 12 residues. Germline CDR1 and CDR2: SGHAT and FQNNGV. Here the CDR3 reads CASSRDRGRKYF. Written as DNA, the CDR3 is TGTGCCAGCAGCCGAGACAGGGGGAGAAAATATTTT.

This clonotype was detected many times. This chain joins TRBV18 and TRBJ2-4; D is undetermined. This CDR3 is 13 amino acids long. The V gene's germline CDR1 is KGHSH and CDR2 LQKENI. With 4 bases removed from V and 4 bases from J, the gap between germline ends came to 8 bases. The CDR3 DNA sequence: TGTGCCAGCTCACGAACAGAGAAAAACATTCAGTACTTC. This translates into CASSRTEKNIQYF.

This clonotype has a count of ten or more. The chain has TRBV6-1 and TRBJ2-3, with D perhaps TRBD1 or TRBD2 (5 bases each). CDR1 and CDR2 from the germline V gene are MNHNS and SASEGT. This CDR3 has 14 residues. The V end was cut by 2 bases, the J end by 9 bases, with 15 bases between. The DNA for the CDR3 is TGTGCCAGCAGTGAATTCCCGTCGAGGGACACGCAGTATTTT. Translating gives CASSEFPSRDTQYF.

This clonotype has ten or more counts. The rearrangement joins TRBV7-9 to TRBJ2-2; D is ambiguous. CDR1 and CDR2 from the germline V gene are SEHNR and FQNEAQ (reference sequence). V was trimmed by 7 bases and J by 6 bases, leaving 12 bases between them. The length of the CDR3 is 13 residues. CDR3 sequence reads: CASNPPAPGELFF. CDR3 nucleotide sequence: TGTGCCAGCAACCCTCCTGCGCCCGGGGAGCTGTTTTTT.

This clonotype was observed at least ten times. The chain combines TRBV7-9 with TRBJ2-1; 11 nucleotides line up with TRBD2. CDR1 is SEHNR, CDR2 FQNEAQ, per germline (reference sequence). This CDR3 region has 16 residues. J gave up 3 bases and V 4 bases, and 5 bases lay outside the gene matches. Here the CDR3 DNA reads TGTGCCAGCAGCTCGACCGGACTAGCGGGCTACAATGAGCAGTTCTTC. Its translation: CASSSTGLAGYNEQFF.

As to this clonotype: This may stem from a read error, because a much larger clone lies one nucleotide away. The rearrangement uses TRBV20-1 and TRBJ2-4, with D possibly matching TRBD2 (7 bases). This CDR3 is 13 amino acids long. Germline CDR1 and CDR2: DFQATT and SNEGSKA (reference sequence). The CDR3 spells CSGGGGTPNIQCF. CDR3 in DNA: TGCAGTGGAGGGGGAGGGACACCAAACATTCAGTGCTTC.

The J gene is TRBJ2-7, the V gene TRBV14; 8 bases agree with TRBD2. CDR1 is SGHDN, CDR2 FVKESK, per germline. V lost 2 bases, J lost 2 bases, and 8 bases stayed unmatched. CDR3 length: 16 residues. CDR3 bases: TGTGCCAGCAGCCAAAGCGGGAGAGTTCCCCCCTACGAGCAGTACTTC. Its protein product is CASSQSGRVPPYEQYF.

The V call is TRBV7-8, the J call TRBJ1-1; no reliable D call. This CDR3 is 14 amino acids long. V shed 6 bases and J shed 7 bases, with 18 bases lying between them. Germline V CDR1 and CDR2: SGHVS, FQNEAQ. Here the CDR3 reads CASRLGSSHGEAFF. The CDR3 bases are TGTGCCAGCAGATTGGGTAGCTCTCATGGTGAAGCTTTCTTT.

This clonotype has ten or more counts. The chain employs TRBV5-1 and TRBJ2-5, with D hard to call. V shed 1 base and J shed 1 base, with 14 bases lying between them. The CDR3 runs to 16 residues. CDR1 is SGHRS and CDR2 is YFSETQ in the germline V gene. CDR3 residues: CASSLSPLGTQETQYF. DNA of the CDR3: TGCGCCAGCAGCTTGAGTCCCTTAGGAACCCAAGAGACCCAGTACTTC.

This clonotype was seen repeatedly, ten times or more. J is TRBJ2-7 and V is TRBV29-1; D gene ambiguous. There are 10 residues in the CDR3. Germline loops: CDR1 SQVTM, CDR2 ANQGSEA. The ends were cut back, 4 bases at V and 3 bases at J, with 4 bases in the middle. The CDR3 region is CSVADYEQYF. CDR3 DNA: TGCAGCGTTGCGGACTACGAGCAGTACTTC.

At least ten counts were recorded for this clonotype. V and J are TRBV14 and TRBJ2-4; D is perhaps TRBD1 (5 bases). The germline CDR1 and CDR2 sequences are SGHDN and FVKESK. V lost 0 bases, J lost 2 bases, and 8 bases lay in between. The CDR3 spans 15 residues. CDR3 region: CASSQDRGTKNIQYF. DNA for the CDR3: TGTGCCAGCAGCCAAGATAGGGGCACCAAAAACATTCAGTACTTC.

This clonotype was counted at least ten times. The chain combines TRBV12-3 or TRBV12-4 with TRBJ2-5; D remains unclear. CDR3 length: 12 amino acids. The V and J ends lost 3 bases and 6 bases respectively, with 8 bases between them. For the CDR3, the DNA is TGTGCCAGCAGTTTGATAGGAAAGACCCAGTACTTC. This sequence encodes CASSLIGKTQYF.

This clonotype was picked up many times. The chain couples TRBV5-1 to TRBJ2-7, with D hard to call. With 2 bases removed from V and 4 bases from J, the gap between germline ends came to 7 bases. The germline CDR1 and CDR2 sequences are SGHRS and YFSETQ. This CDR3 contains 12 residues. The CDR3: CASSFGMYEQYF. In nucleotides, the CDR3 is TGCGCCAGCAGCTTTGGCATGTACGAGCAGTACTTC.

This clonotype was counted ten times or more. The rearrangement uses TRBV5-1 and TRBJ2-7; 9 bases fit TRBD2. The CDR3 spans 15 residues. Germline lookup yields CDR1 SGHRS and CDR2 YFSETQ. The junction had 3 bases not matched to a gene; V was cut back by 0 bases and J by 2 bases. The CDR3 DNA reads TGCGCCAGCAGCTTGGGCGCGGGAGGGCCCTACGAGCAGTACTTC. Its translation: CASSLGAGGPYEQYF.